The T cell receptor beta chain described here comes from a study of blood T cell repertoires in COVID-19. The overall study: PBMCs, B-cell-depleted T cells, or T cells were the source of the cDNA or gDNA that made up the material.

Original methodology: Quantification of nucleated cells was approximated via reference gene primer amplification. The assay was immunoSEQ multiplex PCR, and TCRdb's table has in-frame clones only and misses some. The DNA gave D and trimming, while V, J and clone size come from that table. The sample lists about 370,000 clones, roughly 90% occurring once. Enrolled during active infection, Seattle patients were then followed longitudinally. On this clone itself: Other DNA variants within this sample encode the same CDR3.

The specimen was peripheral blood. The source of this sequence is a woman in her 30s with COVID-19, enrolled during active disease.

DNA for the CDR3: TGTGCCAGCAGTTTAAGAGGCACAGATACGCAGTATTTT. The encoded protein is CASSLRGTDTQYF. The genes are TRBV12-3 or TRBV12-4 and TRBJ2-3; D unresolved. The CDR3 contains 13 residues. Trimming left V 2 bases short and J 1 base short, with 4 bases between.